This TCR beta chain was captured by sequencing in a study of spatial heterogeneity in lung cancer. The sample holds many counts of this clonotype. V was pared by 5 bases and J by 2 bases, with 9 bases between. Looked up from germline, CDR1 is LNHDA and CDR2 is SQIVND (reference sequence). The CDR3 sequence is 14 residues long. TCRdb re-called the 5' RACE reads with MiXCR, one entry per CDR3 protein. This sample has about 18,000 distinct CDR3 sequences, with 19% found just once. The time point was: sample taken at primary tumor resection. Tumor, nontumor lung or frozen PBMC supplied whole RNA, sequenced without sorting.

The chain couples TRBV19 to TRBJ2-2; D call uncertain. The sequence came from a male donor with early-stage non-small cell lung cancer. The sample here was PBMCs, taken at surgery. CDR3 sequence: CASSLGLNTGELFF. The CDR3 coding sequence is TGTGCCAGTAGTTTGGGCCTTAACACCGGGGAGCTGTTTTTT.